The rows below give T cell receptor beta chains drawn from one sample of a study of human thymus T cells. The repertoire was sequenced with immunoSEQ multiplex PCR; TCRdb's copy has only in-frame clones and lacks some. The top ten hold 0.15% to 0.2% of the sample, which has approximately 46,000 clones, around 93% seen once. Material for sequencing was blood. Source of these receptors: a girl under three years old with a congenital heart defect but otherwise immunologically healthy. Both conserved end residues are part of each CDR3. A D gene is named only where the DNA matches it firmly.

length,V,J,D,DNA,CDR3
12,TRBV30,TRBJ1-1,-,TGTGCCTGGAGTCGTCCCTACACTGAAGCTTTCTTT,CAWSRPYTEAFF
14,TRBV2,TRBJ2-1,-,TGTGCCAGCAGTGAAGGGACCGGTTACAATGAGCAGTTCTTC,CASSEGTGYNEQFF
12,TRBV29-1,TRBJ2-7,TRBD2,TGCAGCGTCCTTAGCGGGAGCTACGAGCAGTACTTC,CSVLSGSYEQYF
15,TRBV2,TRBJ2-7,TRBD1,TGTGCCAGCAGTGATCGACAGGGTGGGACCTACGAGCAGTACTTC,CASSDRQGGTYEQYF
18,TRBV6-1,TRBJ1-5,TRBD1,TGTGCCAGCAGGGAAGGTTCCGGGACAGGGGTTTCCAATCAGCCCCAGCATTTT,CASREGSGTGVSNQPQHF
14,TRBV6-4,TRBJ1-5,-,TGTGCTCTCCCCGGGCCAGGGAGACCTCAGCCCCAGCATTTT,CALPGPGRPQPQHF
16,TRBV19,TRBJ1-5,-,TGTGCCAGTAGCTCCCAGGGCACAGGGAGCGGTCAGCCCCAGCATTTT,CASSSQGTGSGQPQHF
16,TRBV19,TRBJ1-3,-,TGTGCCAGTAGTATACCGCCGTGGGGAACTGGAAACACCATATATTTT,CASSIPPWGTGNTIYF
14,TRBV30,TRBJ2-1,-,TGTGCCTGGAGTGGAGAAACTTCGATTTTTGGGCAGTTCTTC,CAWSGETSIFGQFF
13,TRBV30,TRBJ2-1,TRBD1,TGTGCCTTTTCAGGGGGAAACTACAATGAGCAGTTCTTC,CAFSGGNYNEQFF
14,TRBV10-3,TRBJ1-1,-,TGTGCCATAAGTCCACAGGGAACGAACACTGAAGCTTTCTTT,CAISPQGTNTEAFF